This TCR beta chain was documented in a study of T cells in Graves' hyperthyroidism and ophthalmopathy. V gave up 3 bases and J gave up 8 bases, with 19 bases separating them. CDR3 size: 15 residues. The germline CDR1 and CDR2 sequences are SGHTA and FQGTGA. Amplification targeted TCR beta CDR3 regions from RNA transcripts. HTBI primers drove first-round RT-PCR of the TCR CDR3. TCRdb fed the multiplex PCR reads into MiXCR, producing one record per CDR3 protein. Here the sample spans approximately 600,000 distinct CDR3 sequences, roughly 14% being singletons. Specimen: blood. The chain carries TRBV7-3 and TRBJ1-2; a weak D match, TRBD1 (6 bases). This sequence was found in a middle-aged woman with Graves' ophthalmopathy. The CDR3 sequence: CASSFSLTGTEGYTF. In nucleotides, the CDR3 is TGTGCCAGCAGCTTTAGTTTAACAGGGACTGAAGGCTACACCTTC. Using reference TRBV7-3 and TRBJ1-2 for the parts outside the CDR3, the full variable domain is GAGVSQTPSNKVTEKGKYVELRCDPISGHTALYWYRQSLGQGPEFLIYFQGTGAADDSGLPNDRFFAVRPEGSVSTLKIQRTERGDSAVYLCASSFSLTGTEGYTFGSGTRLTVV.